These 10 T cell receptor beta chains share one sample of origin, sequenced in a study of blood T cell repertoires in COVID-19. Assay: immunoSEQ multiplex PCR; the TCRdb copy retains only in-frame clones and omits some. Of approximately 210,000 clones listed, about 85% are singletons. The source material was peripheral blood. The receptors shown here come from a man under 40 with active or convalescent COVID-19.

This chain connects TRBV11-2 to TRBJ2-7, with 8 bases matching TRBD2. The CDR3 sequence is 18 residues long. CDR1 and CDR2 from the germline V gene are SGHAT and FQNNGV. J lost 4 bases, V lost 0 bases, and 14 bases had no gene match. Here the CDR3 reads CASSLDISVGTRGYEQYF. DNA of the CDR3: TGTGCCAGCAGCTTAGATATTAGTGTCGGGACTAGGGGGTACGAGCAGTACTTC.

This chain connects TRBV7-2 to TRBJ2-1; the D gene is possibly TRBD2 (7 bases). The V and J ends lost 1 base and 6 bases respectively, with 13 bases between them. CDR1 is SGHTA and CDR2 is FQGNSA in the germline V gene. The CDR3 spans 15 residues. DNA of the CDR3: TGTGCCAGCAGCTTAGGGGGGGGCGGACTCAATGAGCAGTTCTTC. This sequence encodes CASSLGGGGLNEQFF.

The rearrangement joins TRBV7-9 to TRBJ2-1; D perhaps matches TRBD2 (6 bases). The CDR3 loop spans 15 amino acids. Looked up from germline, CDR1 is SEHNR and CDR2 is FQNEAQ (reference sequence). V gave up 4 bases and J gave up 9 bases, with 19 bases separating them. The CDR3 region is CASSSSDREIGEQFF. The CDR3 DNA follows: TGTGCCAGCAGCTCTTCCGACCGGGAGATTGGTGAGCAGTTCTTC.

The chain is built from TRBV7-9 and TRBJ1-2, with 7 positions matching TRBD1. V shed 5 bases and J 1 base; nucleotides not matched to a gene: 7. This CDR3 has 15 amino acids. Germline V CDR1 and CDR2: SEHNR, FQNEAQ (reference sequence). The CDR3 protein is CASSPNTGVNYGYTF. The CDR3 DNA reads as TGTGCCAGCAGCCCCAACACAGGGGTTAACTATGGCTACACCTTC.

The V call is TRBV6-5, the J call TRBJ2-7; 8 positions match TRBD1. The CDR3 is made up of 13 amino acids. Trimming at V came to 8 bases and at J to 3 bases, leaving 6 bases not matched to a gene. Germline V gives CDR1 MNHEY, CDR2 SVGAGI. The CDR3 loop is CASETGEVYEQYF. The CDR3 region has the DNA TGTGCCAGCGAGACAGGGGAAGTCTACGAGCAGTACTTC.

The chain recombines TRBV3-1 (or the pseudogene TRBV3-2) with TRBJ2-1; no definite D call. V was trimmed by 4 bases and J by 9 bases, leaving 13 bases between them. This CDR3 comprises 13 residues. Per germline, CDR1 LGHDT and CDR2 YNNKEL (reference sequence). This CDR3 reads CASSPLAVPEQFF. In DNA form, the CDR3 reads TGTGCCAGCAGCCCCCTGGCGGTCCCTGAGCAGTTCTTC.

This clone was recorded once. The CDR3 loop is CASSEGQGYLQPQHF. The DNA for the CDR3 is TGTGCCAGCAGTGAGGGACAGGGGTATTTGCAGCCCCAGCATTTT. The rearrangement uses TRBV2 and TRBJ1-5; TRBD1 agrees at 10 bases. This CDR3 is built from 15 residues. Per germline, CDR1 SNHLY and CDR2 FYNNEI. The V segment lost 3 bases and the J segment 7 bases; nucleotides outside the gene matches: 6.

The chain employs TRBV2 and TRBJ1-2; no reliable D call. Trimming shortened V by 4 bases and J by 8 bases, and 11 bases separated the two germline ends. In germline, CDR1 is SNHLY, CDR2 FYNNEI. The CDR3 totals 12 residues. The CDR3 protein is CASSGWGGGYTF. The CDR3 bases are TGTGCCAGCAGTGGATGGGGAGGCGGCTACACCTTC.

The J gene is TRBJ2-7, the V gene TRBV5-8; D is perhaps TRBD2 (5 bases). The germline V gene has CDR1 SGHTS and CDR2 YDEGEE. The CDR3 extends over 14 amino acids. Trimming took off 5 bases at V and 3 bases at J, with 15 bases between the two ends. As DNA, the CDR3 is TGTGCCAGCAGACCGGGAACTCGGAACTACGAGCAGTACTTC. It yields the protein CASRPGTRNYEQYF.

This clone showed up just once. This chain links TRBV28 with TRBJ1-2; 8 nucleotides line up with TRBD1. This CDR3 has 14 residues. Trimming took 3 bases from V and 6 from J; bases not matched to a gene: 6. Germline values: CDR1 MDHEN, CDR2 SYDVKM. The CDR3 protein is CASSLGQGAHGYTF. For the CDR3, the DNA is TGTGCCAGCAGTTTGGGGCAGGGGGCGCATGGCTACACCTTC.